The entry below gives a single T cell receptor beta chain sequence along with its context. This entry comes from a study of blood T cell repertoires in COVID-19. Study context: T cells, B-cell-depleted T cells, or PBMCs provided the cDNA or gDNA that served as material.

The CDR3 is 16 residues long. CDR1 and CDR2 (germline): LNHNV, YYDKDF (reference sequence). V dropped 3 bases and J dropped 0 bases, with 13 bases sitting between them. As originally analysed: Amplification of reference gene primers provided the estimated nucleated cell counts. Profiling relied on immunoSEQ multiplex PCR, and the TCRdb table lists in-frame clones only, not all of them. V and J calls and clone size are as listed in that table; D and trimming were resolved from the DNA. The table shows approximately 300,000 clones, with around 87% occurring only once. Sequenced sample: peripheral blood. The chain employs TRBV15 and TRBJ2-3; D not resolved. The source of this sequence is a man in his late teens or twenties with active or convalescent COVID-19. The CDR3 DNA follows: TGTGCCACCAGCAGCCTCGTGGCGCGGAGCACAGATACGCAGTATTTT. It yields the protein CATSSLVARSTDTQYF.